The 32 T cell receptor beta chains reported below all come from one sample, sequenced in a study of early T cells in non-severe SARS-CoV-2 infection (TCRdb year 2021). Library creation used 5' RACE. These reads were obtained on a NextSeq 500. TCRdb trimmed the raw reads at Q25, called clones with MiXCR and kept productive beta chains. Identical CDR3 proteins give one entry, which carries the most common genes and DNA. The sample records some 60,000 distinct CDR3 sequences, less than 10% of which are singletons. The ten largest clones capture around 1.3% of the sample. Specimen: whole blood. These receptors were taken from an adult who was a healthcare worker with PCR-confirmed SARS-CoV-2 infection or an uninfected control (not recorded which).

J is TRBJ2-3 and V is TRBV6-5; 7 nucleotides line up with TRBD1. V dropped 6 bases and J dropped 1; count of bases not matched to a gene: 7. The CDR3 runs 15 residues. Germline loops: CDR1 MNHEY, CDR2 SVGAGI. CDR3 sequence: CASREDRDRTDTQYF. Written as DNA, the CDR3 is TGTGCCAGCAGGGAAGACAGGGACCGCACAGATACGCAGTATTTT.

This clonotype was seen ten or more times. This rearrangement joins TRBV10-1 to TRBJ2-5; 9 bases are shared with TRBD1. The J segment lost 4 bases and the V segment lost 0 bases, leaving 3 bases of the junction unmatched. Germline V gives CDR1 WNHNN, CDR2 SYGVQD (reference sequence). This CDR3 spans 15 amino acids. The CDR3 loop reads CASSESKTGGETQYF. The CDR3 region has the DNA TGCGCCAGCAGTGAGTCTAAGACAGGGGGAGAGACCCAGTACTTC.

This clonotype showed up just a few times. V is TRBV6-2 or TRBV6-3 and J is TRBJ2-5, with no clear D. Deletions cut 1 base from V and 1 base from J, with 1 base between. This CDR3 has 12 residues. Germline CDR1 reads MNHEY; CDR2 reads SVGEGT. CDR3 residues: CASSYFQETQYF. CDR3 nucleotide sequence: TGTGCCAGCAGTTACTTCCAAGAGACCCAGTACTTC.

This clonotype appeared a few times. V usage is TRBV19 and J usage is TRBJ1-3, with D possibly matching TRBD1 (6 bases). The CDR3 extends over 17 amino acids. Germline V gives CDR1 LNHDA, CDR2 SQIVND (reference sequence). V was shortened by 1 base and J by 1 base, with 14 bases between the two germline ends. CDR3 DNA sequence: TGTGCCAGTAGTATAGGCGGACAGCGCGGGTCTGGAAACACCATATATTTT. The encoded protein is CASSIGGQRGSGNTIYF. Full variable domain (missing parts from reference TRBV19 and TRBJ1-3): DGGITQSPKYLFRKEGQNVTLSCEQNLNHDAMYWYRQDPGQGLRLIYYSQIVNDFQKGDIAEGYSVSREKKESFPLTVTSAQKNPTAFYLCASSIGGQRGSGNTIYFGEGSWLTVV.

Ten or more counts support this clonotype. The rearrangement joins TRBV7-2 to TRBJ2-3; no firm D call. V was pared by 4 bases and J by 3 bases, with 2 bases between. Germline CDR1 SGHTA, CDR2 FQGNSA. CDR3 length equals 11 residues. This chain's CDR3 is CASSSTDTQYF. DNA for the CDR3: TGTGCCAGCAGCTCGACAGATACGCAGTATTTT.

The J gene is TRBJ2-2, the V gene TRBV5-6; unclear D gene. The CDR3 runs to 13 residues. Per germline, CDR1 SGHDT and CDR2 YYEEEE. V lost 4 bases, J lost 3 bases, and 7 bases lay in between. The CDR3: CASSPLDTGELFF. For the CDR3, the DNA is TGTGCCAGCAGCCCTTTGGACACCGGGGAGCTGTTTTTT.

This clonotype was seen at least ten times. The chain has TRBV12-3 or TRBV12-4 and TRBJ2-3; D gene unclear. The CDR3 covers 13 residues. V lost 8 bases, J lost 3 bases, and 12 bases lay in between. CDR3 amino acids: CASWGFRTDTQYF. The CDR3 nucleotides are TGTGCCAGCTGGGGTTTTAGGACAGATACGCAGTATTTT.

CDR3 residues: CASSQDLDRQFF. The CDR3 bases are TGTGCCAGCAGCCAAGATCTCGACAGGCAGTTCTTC. V and J are TRBV4-2 and TRBJ2-1, with D possibly TRBD1 on 5 matching bases. The CDR3 runs to 12 residues. Per germline, CDR1 LGHNA and CDR2 YNFKEQ. The ends were cut back, 0 bases at V and 12 bases at J, with 9 bases in the middle.

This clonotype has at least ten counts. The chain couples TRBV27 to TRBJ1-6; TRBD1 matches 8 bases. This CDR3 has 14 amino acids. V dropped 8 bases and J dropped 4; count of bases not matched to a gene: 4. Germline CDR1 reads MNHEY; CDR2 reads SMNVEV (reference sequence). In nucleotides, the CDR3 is TGTGCCAGCGGACGACAGGGGTATAATTCACCCCTCCACTTT. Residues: CASGRQGYNSPLHF.

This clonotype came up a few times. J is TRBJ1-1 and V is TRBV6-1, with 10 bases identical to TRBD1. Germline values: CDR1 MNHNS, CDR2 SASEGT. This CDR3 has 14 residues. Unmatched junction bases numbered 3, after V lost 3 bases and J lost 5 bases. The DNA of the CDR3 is TGTGCCAGCAGTGAGCAGGACAGGGGGACTGAAGCTTTCTTT. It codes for CASSEQDRGTEAFF.

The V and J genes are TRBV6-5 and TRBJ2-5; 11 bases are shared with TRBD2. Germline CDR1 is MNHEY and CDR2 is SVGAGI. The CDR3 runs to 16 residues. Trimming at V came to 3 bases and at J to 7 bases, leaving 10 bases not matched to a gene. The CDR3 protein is CASSYTSGGTGRTQYF. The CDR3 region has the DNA TGTGCCAGCAGTTATACTAGCGGGGGCACGGGGCGGACCCAGTACTTC.

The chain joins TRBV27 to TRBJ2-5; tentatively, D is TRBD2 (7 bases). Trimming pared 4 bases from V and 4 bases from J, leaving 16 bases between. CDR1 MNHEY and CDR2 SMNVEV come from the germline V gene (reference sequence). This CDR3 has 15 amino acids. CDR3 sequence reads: CASSSLSRGRETQYF. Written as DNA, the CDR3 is TGTGCCAGCAGTTCCCTTTCGCGGGGGCGAGAGACCCAGTACTTC.

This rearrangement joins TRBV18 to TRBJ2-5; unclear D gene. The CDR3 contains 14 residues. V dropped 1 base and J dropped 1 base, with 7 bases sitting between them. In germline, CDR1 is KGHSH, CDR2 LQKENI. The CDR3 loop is CASSPLAVQETQYF. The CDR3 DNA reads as TGTGCCAGCTCACCACTGGCAGTCCAAGAGACCCAGTACTTC. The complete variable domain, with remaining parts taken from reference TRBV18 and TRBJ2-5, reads NAGVMQNPRHLVRRRGQEARLRCSPMKGHSHVYWYRQLPEEGLKFMVYLQKENIIDESGMPKERFSAEFPKEGPSILRIQQVVRGDSAAYFCASSPLAVQETQYFGPGTRLLVL.

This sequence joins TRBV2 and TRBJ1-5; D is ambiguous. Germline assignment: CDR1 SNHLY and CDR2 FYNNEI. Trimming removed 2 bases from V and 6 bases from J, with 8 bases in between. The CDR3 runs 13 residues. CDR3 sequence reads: CASSEKILQPQHF. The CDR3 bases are TGTGCCAGCAGTGAAAAAATTCTTCAGCCCCAGCATTTT.

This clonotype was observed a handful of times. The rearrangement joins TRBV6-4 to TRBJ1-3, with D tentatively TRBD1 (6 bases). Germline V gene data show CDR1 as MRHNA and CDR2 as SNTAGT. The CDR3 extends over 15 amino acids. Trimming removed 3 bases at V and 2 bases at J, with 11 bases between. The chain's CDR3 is CASSEQGGPGNTIYF. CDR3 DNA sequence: TGTGCCAGCAGTGAACAAGGGGGTCCTGGAAACACCATATATTTT.

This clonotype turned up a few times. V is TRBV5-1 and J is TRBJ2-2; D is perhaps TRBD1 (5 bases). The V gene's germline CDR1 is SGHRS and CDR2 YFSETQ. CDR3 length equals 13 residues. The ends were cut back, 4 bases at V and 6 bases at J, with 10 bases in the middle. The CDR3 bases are TGCGCCAGCAGCCTGCAGGGATCCGGGGAGCTGTTTTTT. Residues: CASSLQGSGELFF. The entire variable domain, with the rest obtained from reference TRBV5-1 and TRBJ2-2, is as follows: KAGVTQTPRYLIKTRGQQVTLSCSPISGHRSVSWYQQTPGQGLQFLFEYFSETQRNKGNFPGRFSGRQFSNSRSEMNVSTLELGDSALYLCASSLQGSGELFFGEGSRLTVL.

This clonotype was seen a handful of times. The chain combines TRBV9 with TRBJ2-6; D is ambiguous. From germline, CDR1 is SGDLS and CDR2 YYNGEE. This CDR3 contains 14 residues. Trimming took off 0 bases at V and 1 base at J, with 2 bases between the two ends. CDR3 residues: CASSVGSGANVLTF. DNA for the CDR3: TGTGCCAGCAGCGTAGGATCTGGGGCCAACGTCCTGACTTTC.

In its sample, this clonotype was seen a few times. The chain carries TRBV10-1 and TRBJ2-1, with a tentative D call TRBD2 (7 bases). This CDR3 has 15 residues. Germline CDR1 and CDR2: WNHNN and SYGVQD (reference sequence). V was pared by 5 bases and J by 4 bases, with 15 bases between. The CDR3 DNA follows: TGCGCCAGCAGTAATCCGGGGGGCCCTTACAATGAGCAGTTCTTC. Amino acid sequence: CASSNPGGPYNEQFF.

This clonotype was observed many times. CDR3 loop: CASSQKTGGAWNEQFF. In nucleotides, the CDR3 is TGTGCCAGCAGCCAGAAGACAGGGGGCGCTTGGAATGAGCAGTTCTTC. The V gene is TRBV5-4, the J gene TRBJ2-1; TRBD1 matches 10 bases. CDR3 length equals 16 residues. CDR1 is SGHNT, CDR2 YYREEE, per germline (reference sequence). V shed 4 bases, J shed 7 bases, and the junction held 11 bases outside the gene matches.

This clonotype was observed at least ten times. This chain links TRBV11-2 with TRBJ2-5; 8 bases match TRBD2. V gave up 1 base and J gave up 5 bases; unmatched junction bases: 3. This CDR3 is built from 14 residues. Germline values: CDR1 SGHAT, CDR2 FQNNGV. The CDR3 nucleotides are TGTGCCAGCAGCTTAGCGGGGGGGATGGAGACCCAGTACTTC. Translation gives CASSLAGGMETQYF.

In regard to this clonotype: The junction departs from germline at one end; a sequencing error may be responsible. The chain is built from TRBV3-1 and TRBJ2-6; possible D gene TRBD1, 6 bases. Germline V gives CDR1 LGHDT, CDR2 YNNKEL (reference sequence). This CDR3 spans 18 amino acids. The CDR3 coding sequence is TGTGCCAGCAGCCTTCAAGGCGGACCGACGAAGGGGGTCAACGTCCTGACTTTC. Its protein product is CASSLQGGPTKGVNVLTF. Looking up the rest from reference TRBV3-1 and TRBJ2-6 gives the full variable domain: DTAVSQTPKYLVTQMGNDKSIKCEQNLGHDTMYWYKQDSKKFLKIMFSYNNKELIINETVPNRFSPKSPDKAHLNLHINSLELGDSAVYFCASSLQGGPTKGVNVLTFGAGSRLTVL.

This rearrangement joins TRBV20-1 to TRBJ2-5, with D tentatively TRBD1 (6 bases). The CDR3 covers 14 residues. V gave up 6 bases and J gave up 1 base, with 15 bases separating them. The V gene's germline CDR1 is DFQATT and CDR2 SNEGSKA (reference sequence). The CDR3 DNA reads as TGCAGTGCGCGACGACAGGAATTCCAAGAGACCCAGTACTTC. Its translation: CSARRQEFQETQYF.

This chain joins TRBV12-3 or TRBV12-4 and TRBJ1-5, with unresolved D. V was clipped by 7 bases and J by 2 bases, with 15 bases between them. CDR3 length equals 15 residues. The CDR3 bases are TGTGCCAGCACCCTGGGCGGAGGGCGCAATCAGCCCCAGCATTTT. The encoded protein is CASTLGGGRNQPQHF.

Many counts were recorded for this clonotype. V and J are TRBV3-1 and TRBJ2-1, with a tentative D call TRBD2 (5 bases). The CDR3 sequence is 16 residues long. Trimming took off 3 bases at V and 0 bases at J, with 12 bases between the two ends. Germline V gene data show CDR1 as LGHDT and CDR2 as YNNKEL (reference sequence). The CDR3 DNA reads TGTGCCAGCAGCCAGACTAAGAGATACTCCTACAATGAGCAGTTCTTC. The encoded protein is CASSQTKRYSYNEQFF.

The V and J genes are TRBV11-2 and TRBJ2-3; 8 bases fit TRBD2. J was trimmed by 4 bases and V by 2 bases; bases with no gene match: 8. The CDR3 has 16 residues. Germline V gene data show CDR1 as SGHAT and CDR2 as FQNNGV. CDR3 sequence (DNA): TGTGCCAGCAGCTTATGGTCGGGGGGGCCGGCAGATACGCAGTATTTT. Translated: CASSLWSGGPADTQYF.

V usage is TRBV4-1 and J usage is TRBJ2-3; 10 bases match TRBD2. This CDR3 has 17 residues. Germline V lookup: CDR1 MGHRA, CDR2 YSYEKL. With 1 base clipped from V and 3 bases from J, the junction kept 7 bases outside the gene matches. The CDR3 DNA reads TGCGCCAGCAGCCAAGGAAGCGGGGGGGGTACTACAGATACGCAGTATTTT. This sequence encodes CASSQGSGGGTTDTQYF.

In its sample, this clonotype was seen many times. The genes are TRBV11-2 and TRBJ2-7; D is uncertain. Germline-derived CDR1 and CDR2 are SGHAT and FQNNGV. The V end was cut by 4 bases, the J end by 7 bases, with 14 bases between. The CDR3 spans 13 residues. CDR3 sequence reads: CASSYLTLPEQYV. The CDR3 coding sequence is TGTGCCAGCAGCTACCTGACACTTCCGGAGCAGTACGTC.

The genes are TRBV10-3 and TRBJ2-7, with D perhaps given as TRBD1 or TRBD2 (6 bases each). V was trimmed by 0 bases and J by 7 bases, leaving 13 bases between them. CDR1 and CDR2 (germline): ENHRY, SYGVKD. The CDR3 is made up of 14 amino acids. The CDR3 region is CAISESRGAREQYV. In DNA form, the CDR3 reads TGTGCCATCAGTGAGTCGAGGGGGGCCCGGGAGCAGTACGTC.

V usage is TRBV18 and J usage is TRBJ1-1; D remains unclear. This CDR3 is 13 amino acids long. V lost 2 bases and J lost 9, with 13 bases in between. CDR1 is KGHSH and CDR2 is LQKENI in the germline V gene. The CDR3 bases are TGTGCCAGCTCACCAGCCCCGGAATTAAAAGCTTTCTTT. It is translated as CASSPAPELKAFF. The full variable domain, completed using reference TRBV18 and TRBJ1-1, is NAGVMQNPRHLVRRRGQEARLRCSPMKGHSHVYWYRQLPEEGLKFMVYLQKENIIDESGMPKERFSAEFPKEGPSILRIQQVVRGDSAAYFCASSPAPELKAFFGQGTRLTVV.

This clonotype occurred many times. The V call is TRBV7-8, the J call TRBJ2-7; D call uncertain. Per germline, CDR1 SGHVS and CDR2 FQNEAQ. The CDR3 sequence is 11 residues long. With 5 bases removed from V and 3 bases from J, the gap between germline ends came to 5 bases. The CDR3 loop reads CASSDGYEQYV. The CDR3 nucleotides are TGTGCCAGCAGCGACGGCTACGAGCAGTACGTC.

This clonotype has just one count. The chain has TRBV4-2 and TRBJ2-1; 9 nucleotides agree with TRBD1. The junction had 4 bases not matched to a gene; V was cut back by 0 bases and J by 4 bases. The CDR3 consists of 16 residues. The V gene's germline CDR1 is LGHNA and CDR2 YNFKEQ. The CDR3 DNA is TGTGCCAGCAGCCAAGATCTGGGACAGGGATACAATGAGCAGTTCTTC. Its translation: CASSQDLGQGYNEQFF.

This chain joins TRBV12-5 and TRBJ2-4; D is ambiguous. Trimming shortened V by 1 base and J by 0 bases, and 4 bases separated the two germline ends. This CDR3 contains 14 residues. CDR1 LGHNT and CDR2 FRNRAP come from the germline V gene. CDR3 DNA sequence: TGTGCTAGTGGTTTGGAGGTAGCCAAAAACATTCAGTACTTC. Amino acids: CASGLEVAKNIQYF.